These 7 T cell receptor beta chains were sequenced from one sample in a study of blood T cell repertoires in COVID-19. The data were produced by immunoSEQ multiplex PCR, yet TCRdb's version contains in-frame clones alone and is incomplete. This table has approximately 330,000 clones, 85% to 90% appearing once. Specimen: peripheral blood. Receptor source: a woman between 40 and 50 years old with COVID-19, enrolled during active disease.

V and J are TRBV5-1 and TRBJ1-3, with D unresolved. The CDR3 contains 16 residues. Deletions cut 4 bases from V and 4 bases from J, with 18 bases between. From germline, CDR1 is SGHRS and CDR2 YFSETQ. CDR3 DNA sequence: TGCGCCAGCAGCCGGTTCGCTGGGGAGGCGGGAAACACCATATATTTT. This codes for CASSRFAGEAGNTIYF.

V and J are TRBV19 and TRBJ2-3, with D uncertain. V was cut by 5 bases and J by 3 bases, with 6 bases left in between. Germline V gives CDR1 LNHDA, CDR2 SQIVND (reference sequence). The CDR3 loop spans 12 amino acids. As DNA, the CDR3 is TGTGCCAGTAGTCTCAGTACAGATACGCAGTATTTT. This sequence encodes CASSLSTDTQYF.

The chain combines TRBV9 with TRBJ2-1; 8 bases agree with TRBD2. CDR3 length: 17 residues. Germline-derived CDR1 and CDR2 are SGDLS and YYNGEE. V lost 3 bases to trimming and J lost 1 base; unmatched junction nucleotides: 9. CDR3 bases: TGTGCCAGCAGCGCCGGGGGGGGCGGTGGATCCTACAATGAGCAGTTCTTC. Its protein product is CASSAGGGGGSYNEQFF. The full variable domain, in which reference TRBV9 and TRBJ2-1 provide the parts outside the CDR3, is DSGVTQTPKHLITATGQRVTLRCSPRSGDLSVYWYQQSLDQGLQFLIQYYNGEERAKGNILERFSAQQFPDLHSELNLSSLELGDSALYFCASSAGGGGGSYNEQFFGPGTRLTVL.

The chain uses TRBV28 and TRBJ1-4; 8 bases align to TRBD1. From germline, CDR1 is MDHEN and CDR2 SYDVKM. The CDR3 totals 16 residues. J gave up 8 bases and V 7 bases, and 15 bases lay outside the gene matches. The CDR3 DNA is TGTGCCAGCACCCCCTGGGCGACGACAGGGGAAGAAAAACTGTTTTTT. Encoded protein: CASTPWATTGEEKLFF.

The chain joins TRBV29-1 to TRBJ2-5, with a weak D call TRBD2 (6 bases). The germline V gene has CDR1 SQVTM and CDR2 ANQGSEA. The CDR3 has 13 residues. Between the trimmed V and J ends, which lost 1 base and 4 bases, there was a span of 10 bases. DNA for the CDR3: TGCAGCGTTGAAGGGAGGGGTGGAGAGACCCAGTACTTC. Its translation: CSVEGRGGETQYF.

The chain has TRBV28 and TRBJ1-1; D remains ambiguous. The germline V gene encodes CDR1 MDHEN and CDR2 SYDVKM. Trimming cost V 6 bases and J 9 bases, with 11 bases left between them. This CDR3 is built from 11 residues. CDR3 nucleotide sequence: TGTGCCAGCAGCGGCGCGGGAAAAGCTTTCTTT. Protein sequence: CASSGAGKAFF.

The chain links TRBV28 to TRBJ1-2, with a weak D call TRBD1 (6 bases). V lost 6 bases to trimming and J lost 4 bases, with 9 bases between them. The CDR3 spans 12 residues. CDR1 is MDHEN, CDR2 SYDVKM, per germline. CDR3 nucleotide sequence: TGTGCCAGCAGCGACAGGTTCTATGGCTACACCTTC. This encodes CASSDRFYGYTF.